This TCR beta chain was found in a study of T cell changes during pregnancy in multiple sclerosis. The CDR3 is 16 amino acids. Germline assignment: CDR1 MGHRA and CDR2 YSYEKL. V trimming: 3 bases; J trimming: 3 bases; junction bases outside the gene matches: 7. Generated by immunoSEQ multiplex PCR, the TCRdb table keeps only in-frame clones and is missing some. The sample carries roughly 43,000 clones, more than 85% recorded once. Sequencing was performed on CD4+ T cells from peripheral blood mononuclear cells, taken in the third trimester of pregnancy. This chain links TRBV4-1 with TRBJ1-5, with 8 bases that match TRBD1. The TCR sequence derives from a female donor with multiple sclerosis, enrolled in a pregnancy study. The DNA of the CDR3 is TGCGCCAGCAGCCATGGGGGGACAGGCCTCAATCAGCCCCAGCATTTT. This translates into CASSHGGTGLNQPQHF.